A selection of T cell receptor beta chains follows, all from one sample in a study of STAT5B mutations in CD4+ large granular lymphocyte leukemia. Sequenced by immunoSEQ multiplex PCR; TCRdb stores in-frame clones only, minus some. The profile covers 35,000 or so clones, with approximately 89% appearing a single time and about 0.97% taken by the ten largest. Sequenced material: CD4+ T cells from blood buffy coats. Every receptor here comes from a human donor in good health. CDR3s include the opening cysteine and the closing phenylalanine or tryptophan. Fields, in order: D gene, J gene, clone size, V gene, CDR3 protein, CDR3 DNA. A D gene is named only where the DNA matches it firmly. Size values are once, few and many counts, or a class for expanded clones, and some rows have none.

d_gene: TRBD1
j_gene: TRBJ1-3
abundance: .
v_gene: TRBV10-3
CDR3aa: CAISDRGSSTSGNTIYF
CDR3nt: TGTGCCATCAGTGACAGGGGGAGCAGTACCTCTGGAAACACCATATATTTT

d_gene: TRBD2
j_gene: TRBJ2-1
abundance: .
v_gene: TRBV11-3
CDR3aa: CASSLGLAGTNEQFF
CDR3nt: TGTGCCAGCAGCTTGGGACTAGCGGGAACGAATGAGCAGTTCTTC

d_gene: .
j_gene: TRBJ2-7
abundance: .
v_gene: TRBV20-1
CDR3aa: CSVAGPYEQYF
CDR3nt: TGCAGTGTGGCGGGCCCCTACGAGCAGTACTTC

d_gene: .
j_gene: TRBJ1-3
abundance: .
v_gene: TRBV21-1
CDR3aa: CASTRTDLVCGTIYF
CDR3nt: TGTGCCAGCACTAGGACAGACCTGGTCTGCGGCACCATATATTTT

d_gene: .
j_gene: TRBJ2-5
abundance: .
v_gene: TRBV7-9
CDR3aa: CASSLRGRGRQETQYF
CDR3nt: TGTGCCAGCAGCTTAAGAGGGCGGGGACGCCAAGAGACCCAGTACTTC

d_gene: .
j_gene: TRBJ2-7
abundance: .
v_gene: TRBV7-2
CDR3aa: CASSPDRAYEQYF
CDR3nt: TGTGCCAGCAGCCCAGACAGAGCCTACGAGCAGTACTTC

d_gene: TRBD1
j_gene: TRBJ2-5
abundance: .
v_gene: TRBV7-3
CDR3aa: CASSTGTGVKTQYF
CDR3nt: TGTGCCAGCAGCACTGGGACAGGGGTAAAGACCCAGTACTTC

d_gene: TRBD1
j_gene: TRBJ1-1
abundance: .
v_gene: TRBV5-1
CDR3aa: CASTSGGSTEAFF
CDR3nt: TGCGCCAGCACCTCAGGGGGGAGCACTGAAGCTTTCTTT

d_gene: .
j_gene: TRBJ2-3
abundance: .
v_gene: TRBV5-8
CDR3aa: CASSLLFGLGSSTDTQYF
CDR3nt: TGTGCCAGCAGCCTACTATTTGGACTGGGCTCTAGCACAGATACGCAGTATTTT

d_gene: .
j_gene: TRBJ2-5
abundance: .
v_gene: TRBV13
CDR3aa: CASSLSGARETQYF
CDR3nt: TGTGCCAGCAGCCTCTCCGGGGCCCGGGAGACCCAGTACTTC

d_gene: .
j_gene: TRBJ1-5
abundance: .
v_gene: TRBV11-3
CDR3aa: CASSLGPGGNQPQHF
CDR3nt: TGTGCCAGCAGCTTAGGTCCAGGGGGCAATCAGCCCCAGCATTTT

d_gene: .
j_gene: TRBJ1-1
abundance: .
v_gene: TRBV5-6
CDR3aa: CASLFGFSMNTEAFF
CDR3nt: TGTGCCAGCCTCTTTGGGTTTAGTATGAACACTGAAGCTTTCTTT

d_gene: TRBD2
j_gene: TRBJ2-1
abundance: .
v_gene: TRBV7-7
CDR3aa: CASSGGTSAYNEQFF
CDR3nt: TGTGCTAGCAGCGGGGGGACTAGCGCCTACAATGAGCAGTTCTTC

d_gene: TRBD1
j_gene: TRBJ1-2
abundance: .
v_gene: TRBV29-1
CDR3aa: CSATTGAPYGYTF
CDR3nt: TGCAGCGCCACGACAGGGGCGCCCTATGGCTACACCTTC

d_gene: TRBD1
j_gene: TRBJ1-1
abundance: once
v_gene: TRBV6-1
CDR3aa: CASSDLWDRGSEAFF
CDR3nt: TGTGCCAGCAGTGATCTCTGGGACAGGGGTTCTGAAGCTTTCTTT

d_gene: .
j_gene: TRBJ2-5
abundance: .
v_gene: TRBV27
CDR3aa: CASSPRVTETQYF
CDR3nt: TGTGCCAGCAGTCCCAGGGTCACGGAGACCCAGTACTTC

d_gene: TRBD2
j_gene: TRBJ2-3
abundance: .
v_gene: TRBV29-1
CDR3aa: CSVRLAERGRTQYF
CDR3nt: TGCAGCGTGAGACTAGCGGAGCGGGGACGAACGCAGTATTTT

d_gene: .
j_gene: TRBJ1-4
abundance: .
v_gene: TRBV5-5
CDR3aa: CASSSSGRSGKLFF
CDR3nt: TGTGCCAGCAGCTCCTCAGGGCGAAGTGGAAAACTGTTTTTT

d_gene: .
j_gene: TRBJ1-2
abundance: .
v_gene: TRBV7-2
CDR3aa: CASSLAMGRGLNGYTF
CDR3nt: TGTGCCAGCAGCTTAGCGATGGGGAGAGGACTTAATGGCTACACCTTC

d_gene: .
j_gene: TRBJ1-1
abundance: .
v_gene: TRBV18
CDR3aa: CASSSMAGGAAEAFF
CDR3nt: TGTGCCAGCTCATCGATGGCGGGGGGCGCGGCTGAAGCTTTCTTT

d_gene: TRBD2
j_gene: TRBJ2-1
abundance: .
v_gene: TRBV5-5
CDR3aa: CASRRTSGGEYNEQFF
CDR3nt: TGTGCCAGCAGGAGGACTAGCGGGGGGGAGTACAATGAGCAGTTCTTC

d_gene: TRBD1
j_gene: TRBJ1-2
abundance: .
v_gene: TRBV6-5
CDR3aa: CASSRGTGHGYTF
CDR3nt: TGTGCCAGCAGCCGGGGGACAGGGCATGGCTACACCTTC

d_gene: .
j_gene: TRBJ1-2
abundance: .
v_gene: TRBV9
CDR3aa: CASSVAQSAGLRGYTF
CDR3nt: TGTGCCAGCAGCGTCGCCCAATCGGCGGGGCTGAGGGGCTACACCTTC

d_gene: .
j_gene: TRBJ1-5
abundance: once
v_gene: TRBV11-2
CDR3aa: CASSRPGSNQPQHF
CDR3nt: TGTGCCAGCAGCCGGCCTGGCAGCAATCAGCCCCAGCATTTT

d_gene: TRBD1
j_gene: TRBJ1-1
abundance: .
v_gene: TRBV7-8
CDR3aa: CASSPGGNSEAFF
CDR3nt: TGTGCCAGCAGCCCAGGGGGGAACAGTGAAGCTTTCTTT

d_gene: .
j_gene: TRBJ2-5
abundance: .
v_gene: TRBV12-5
CDR3aa: CASGSNSGGRRTQYF
CDR3nt: TGTGCTAGTGGTTCCAACAGCGGCGGGCGTCGGACCCAGTACTTC

d_gene: .
j_gene: TRBJ2-5
abundance: .
v_gene: TRBV7-2
CDR3aa: CASSLGGGRRETQYF
CDR3nt: TGTGCCAGCAGCTTAGGGGGGGGGCGTCGCGAGACCCAGTACTTC

d_gene: .
j_gene: TRBJ1-4
abundance: .
v_gene: TRBV5-8
CDR3aa: CASSSGQSHTLYEKLFF
CDR3nt: TGTGCCAGCAGCTCCGGACAGTCTCATACCTTATATGAAAAACTGTTTTTT

d_gene: .
j_gene: TRBJ1-6
abundance: .
v_gene: TRBV2
CDR3aa: CASIQGTFFHF
CDR3nt: TGTGCCAGCATACAGGGTACCTTTTTCCACTTT

d_gene: TRBD2
j_gene: TRBJ2-1
abundance: .
v_gene: TRBV11-2
CDR3aa: CASVLRWEGRNEQFF
CDR3nt: TGTGCCAGCGTCCTTCGTTGGGAGGGCCGCAATGAGCAGTTCTTC

d_gene: .
j_gene: TRBJ1-2
abundance: few
v_gene: TRBV18
CDR3aa: CASSPPGANYGYTF
CDR3nt: TGTGCCAGCTCACCACCAGGGGCGAACTATGGCTACACCTTC

d_gene: .
j_gene: TRBJ1-5
abundance: once
v_gene: TRBV7-8
CDR3aa: CASSFQVAEPQHF
CDR3nt: TGTGCCAGCAGCTTCCAGGTCGCTGAGCCCCAGCATTTT

d_gene: TRBD1
j_gene: TRBJ2-7
abundance: .
v_gene: TRBV7-8
CDR3aa: CASNPLGQGAWEQYF
CDR3nt: TGTGCCAGCAACCCACTGGGGCAGGGGGCCTGGGAGCAGTACTTC

d_gene: TRBD2
j_gene: TRBJ2-1
abundance: .
v_gene: TRBV7-9
CDR3aa: CASSLELAGGGQFF
CDR3nt: TGTGCCAGCAGCTTAGAACTAGCGGGAGGGGGGCAGTTCTTC

d_gene: TRBD1
j_gene: TRBJ1-1
abundance: .
v_gene: TRBV7-2
CDR3aa: CASSSSGTGDTEAFF
CDR3nt: TGTGCCAGCAGCTCCTCCGGGACAGGGGACACTGAAGCTTTCTTT

d_gene: .
j_gene: TRBJ1-4
abundance: few
v_gene: TRBV7-9
CDR3aa: CASSLGGRINEKLFF
CDR3nt: TGTGCCAGCAGCTTAGGGGGGCGGATAAACGAAAAACTGTTTTTT

d_gene: .
j_gene: TRBJ2-1
abundance: .
v_gene: TRBV7-3
CDR3aa: CASSPWGANYNEQFF
CDR3nt: TGTGCCAGCAGCCCTTGGGGAGCCAACTACAATGAGCAGTTCTTC

d_gene: TRBD1
j_gene: TRBJ2-2
abundance: .
v_gene: TRBV9
CDR3aa: CASNQQGVGTGELFF
CDR3nt: TGTGCCAGCAACCAACAGGGGGTTGGCACCGGGGAGCTGTTTTTT

d_gene: TRBD1
j_gene: TRBJ2-1
abundance: .
v_gene: TRBV29-1
CDR3aa: CSVEERTGTHEQFF
CDR3nt: TGCAGCGTTGAAGAACGGACAGGGACCCATGAGCAGTTCTTC

d_gene: .
j_gene: TRBJ1-1
abundance: .
v_gene: TRBV9
CDR3aa: CASSREIQGNTEAFF
CDR3nt: TGTGCCAGCAGCCGTGAGATACAGGGGAACACTGAAGCTTTCTTT

d_gene: .
j_gene: TRBJ1-1
abundance: .
v_gene: TRBV7-2
CDR3aa: CASSLRILNTEAFF
CDR3nt: TGTGCCAGCAGCTTACGGATCCTGAACACTGAAGCTTTCTTT

d_gene: .
j_gene: TRBJ1-3
abundance: .
v_gene: TRBV4-3
CDR3aa: CASSRDPKGSGNTIYF
CDR3nt: TGCGCCAGCAGCCGAGACCCCAAGGGCTCTGGAAACACCATATATTTT

d_gene: TRBD2
j_gene: TRBJ2-1
abundance: few
v_gene: TRBV28
CDR3aa: CASSSGRWSGEQFF
CDR3nt: TGTGCCAGCAGTAGCGGGAGATGGAGCGGAGAGCAGTTCTTC

d_gene: TRBD2
j_gene: TRBJ2-3
abundance: .
v_gene: TRBV5-1
CDR3aa: CASSLGTSGRSDTDTQYF
CDR3nt: TGCGCCAGCAGCTTGGGGACTAGCGGGAGGTCCGACACAGATACGCAGTATTTT

d_gene: TRBD1
j_gene: TRBJ1-4
abundance: .
v_gene: TRBV5-5
CDR3aa: CASSSPDRPTNEKLFF
CDR3nt: TGTGCCAGCAGCAGCCCGGACAGGCCAACTAATGAAAAACTGTTTTTT

d_gene: TRBD2
j_gene: TRBJ2-5
abundance: .
v_gene: TRBV7-2
CDR3aa: CASSKLAGARETQYF
CDR3nt: TGTGCCAGCAGCAAACTAGCGGGGGCAAGAGAGACCCAGTACTTC

d_gene: .
j_gene: TRBJ2-7
abundance: .
v_gene: TRBV19
CDR3aa: CASSIGGGYEQYF
CDR3nt: TGTGCCAGTAGTATAGGTGGGGGCTACGAGCAGTACTTC